Below, 19 T cell receptor beta chains from the same sample are listed, as sequenced in a study of cytomegalovirus exposure and HLA in healthy donors. Primers included in the PCR were 60 Vbeta and 13 Jbeta primers. The protocol was immunoSEQ multiplex PCR, while the TCRdb copy is restricted to in-frame clones and leaves out a portion. The repertoire holds some 130,000 clones, with 85% to 90% as singletons. What was sequenced was PBMCs. Receptor source: a woman in her twenties or thirties in good health and CMV-seropositive.

The chain carries TRBV5-6 and TRBJ1-2, with 8 nucleotides matching TRBD1. This CDR3 has 16 amino acids. Germline CDR1 and CDR2: SGHDT and YYEEEE. The V and J ends lost 4 bases and 4 bases, in that order; junction bases with no gene match: 12. The CDR3 loop is CASSNYDRGEPYGYTF. The CDR3 DNA follows: TGTGCCAGCAGCAACTATGACAGGGGCGAACCCTATGGCTACACCTTC.

This clone has only a few counts. The chain joins TRBV7-9 to TRBJ2-6; D is ambiguous. The CDR3 is 15 amino acids. Germline assignment: CDR1 SEHNR and CDR2 FQNEAQ (reference sequence). V lost 6 bases to trimming and J lost 0 bases, with 9 bases between them. As DNA, the CDR3 is TGTGCCAGCAGTCCTTCCAGCTCTGGGGCCAACGTCCTGACTTTC. As protein: CASSPSSSGANVLTF.

CDR3 coding DNA: TGTGCCACCAGCAGAGTGCGGGAGGGGACCTACGAGCAGTACTTC. Its protein product is CATSRVREGTYEQYF. This sequence joins TRBV15 and TRBJ2-7; TRBD2 matches 9 bases. The V gene's germline CDR1 is LNHNV and CDR2 YYDKDF (reference sequence). The CDR3 runs 15 residues. With V trimmed by 1 base and J by 2 bases, 3 bases remained unmatched.

The rearrangement links TRBV27 to TRBJ2-1, with D tentatively TRBD2 (5 bases). Germline lookup yields CDR1 MNHEY and CDR2 SMNVEV (reference sequence). The CDR3 is 14 amino acids. The V and J ends lost 2 bases and 8 bases respectively, with 13 bases between them. CDR3 nucleotides: TGTGCCAGCAGTTTACTAGCACCCACACATGAGCAGTTCTTC. Translated: CASSLLAPTHEQFF.

The V gene is TRBV11-2, the J gene TRBJ1-2, with 8 bases fitting TRBD1. V dropped 4 bases and J dropped 1; count of bases not matched to a gene: 2. The CDR3 is made up of 14 amino acids. The V gene's germline CDR1 is SGHAT and CDR2 FQNNGV. The CDR3 here is CASSWDRYNYGYTF. The CDR3 DNA is TGTGCCAGCAGCTGGGACAGGTATAACTATGGCTACACCTTC.

CDR3 protein: CASSQGGGILYNEQFF. In DNA, the CDR3 is TGTGCCAGCAGCCAGGGTGGCGGGATCCTCTACAATGAGCAGTTCTTC. This chain links TRBV9 with TRBJ2-1; the D gene is possibly TRBD2 (6 bases). CDR1 is SGDLS, CDR2 YYNGEE, per germline. Trimming stripped 4 bases from V and 3 bases from J, with 17 bases between. The CDR3 loop spans 16 amino acids.

The chain couples TRBV28 to TRBJ2-5; D may be TRBD1 (5 bases). The germline V gene has CDR1 MDHEN and CDR2 SYDVKM. This CDR3 has 16 amino acids. V was clipped by 0 bases and J by 5 bases, with 16 bases between them. CDR3 loop: CASSLWGKGSSETQYF. The CDR3 DNA follows: TGTGCCAGCAGTTTATGGGGCAAGGGGTCGTCTGAGACCCAGTACTTC.

The rearrangement uses TRBV6-1 and TRBJ1-5; 7 bases agree with TRBD1. CDR3 length: 13 residues. The V and J ends lost 6 bases and 7 bases, in that order; junction bases with no gene match: 6. Germline assignment: CDR1 MNHNS and CDR2 SASEGT. The CDR3 nucleotides read TGTGCCAGCAGGCGACAGGGTCTACAGCCCCAGCATTTT. Encoded protein: CASRRQGLQPQHF.

The chain recombines TRBV9 with TRBJ2-1; the match to TRBD1 covers 8 bases. Per germline, CDR1 SGDLS and CDR2 YYNGEE. J lost 0 bases, V lost 3 bases, and 2 bases had no gene match. This CDR3 comprises 15 residues. The CDR3 loop reads CASSAQGDSYNEQFF. Written as DNA, the CDR3 is TGTGCCAGCAGCGCACAGGGGGACTCCTACAATGAGCAGTTCTTC.

The genes are TRBV28 and TRBJ2-1; the match to TRBD2 covers 12 bases. This CDR3 is 16 amino acids long. Germline trimming cut 11 bases from V and 8 bases from J; bases unmatched to any gene: 16. Germline lookup yields CDR1 MDHEN and CDR2 SYDVKM. Here the CDR3 reads CALSPSSGRARDEQFF. The DNA of the CDR3 is TGTGCCCTTAGCCCTTCTAGCGGGAGGGCCCGGGATGAGCAGTTCTTC.

The rearrangement joins TRBV5-6 to TRBJ2-2; D is possibly TRBD1 (5 bases). The germline gives CDR1 SGHDT, CDR2 YYEEEE. Trimming removed 2 bases from V and 3 bases from J, with 17 bases in between. This CDR3 contains 17 residues. CDR3 coding DNA: TGTGCCAGCAGCTTTATGGGCGGTCAGGGCTACACCGGGGAGCTGTTTTTT. Its protein product is CASSFMGGQGYTGELFF.

By share, this clone counts as medium-sized (0.01 to 0.1%). V and J are TRBV6-1 and TRBJ2-1, with D possibly matching TRBD1 (5 bases). Trimming removed 8 bases at V and 10 bases at J, with 12 bases between. Looked up from germline, CDR1 is MNHNS and CDR2 is SASEGT. This CDR3 spans 11 amino acids. This CDR3 is CASSDIWEQFF. Written as DNA, the CDR3 is TGTGCCAGCTCGGACATCTGGGAGCAGTTCTTC.

V usage is TRBV18 and J usage is TRBJ2-3; TRBD2 matches 12 bases. V lost 3 bases to trimming and J lost 4 bases; unmatched junction nucleotides: 2. The germline V gene has CDR1 KGHSH and CDR2 LQKENI. The CDR3 length is 15 residues. The CDR3 nucleotides are TGTGCCAGCTCACCGGGGACTAGCGGGTCAGATACGCAGTATTTT. It yields the protein CASSPGTSGSDTQYF.

The chain links TRBV9 to TRBJ1-2; 7 nucleotides match TRBD1. The J segment lost 13 bases and the V segment lost 3 bases, leaving 24 bases of the junction unmatched. Germline CDR1 and CDR2: SGDLS and YYNGEE. The CDR3 length is 17 residues. CDR3 residues: CASSAIPSGTARSGATF. DNA of the CDR3: TGTGCCAGCAGCGCGATTCCGTCCGGGACAGCGAGGTCTGGGGCCACCTTC.

This clone came up a few times. CDR3 sequence reads: CASSLALAGFTDTQYF. DNA of the CDR3: TGCGCCAGCAGCTTGGCCCTAGCGGGGTTCACAGATACGCAGTATTTT. The genes are TRBV5-1 and TRBJ2-3; TRBD2 matches 9 bases. The ends lost 0 bases at V and 2 bases at J; junction bases unmatched: 4. The germline V gene encodes CDR1 SGHRS and CDR2 YFSETQ. The CDR3 runs 16 residues.

V is TRBV18 and J is TRBJ1-1, with 7 bases fitting TRBD1. V trimming: 6 bases; J trimming: 0 bases; junction bases outside the gene matches: 7. Germline CDR1 KGHSH, CDR2 LQKENI. The CDR3 is made up of 15 amino acids. In nucleotides, the CDR3 is TGTGCCAGCTCTCGACAGGGAGGAGTGAACACTGAAGCTTTCTTT. It is translated as CASSRQGGVNTEAFF. The whole variable domain, remainder taken from reference TRBV18 and TRBJ1-1, is NAGVMQNPRHLVRRRGQEARLRCSPMKGHSHVYWYRQLPEEGLKFMVYLQKENIIDESGMPKERFSAEFPKEGPSILRIQQVVRGDSAAYFCASSRQGGVNTEAFFGQGTRLTVV.

The V gene is TRBV2, the J gene TRBJ2-1; 10 bases are shared with TRBD2. The CDR3 covers 13 residues. V shed 8 bases and J 9 bases; nucleotides not matched to a gene: 7. Germline V lookup: CDR1 SNHLY, CDR2 FYNNEI. The DNA for the CDR3 is TGTGCCAGCGCCGCAAGCGGGGGGGGTGAGCAGTTCTTC. Encoded protein: CASAASGGGEQFF.

The CDR3 protein is CASSSGTGVSYEQYF. As DNA, the CDR3 is TGTGCCAGTAGTTCCGGGACAGGGGTAAGCTACGAGCAGTACTTC. V usage is TRBV19 and J usage is TRBJ2-7, with 10 bases that match TRBD1. V was clipped by 5 bases and J by 3 bases; unmatched bases: 7. Germline loops: CDR1 LNHDA, CDR2 SQIVND (reference sequence). The CDR3 is 15 amino acids.

The V call is TRBV11-2, the J call TRBJ2-1, with D maybe TRBD2 (5 bases). The ends were cut back, 3 bases at V and 0 bases at J, with 15 bases in the middle. The length of the CDR3 is 17 residues. Germline CDR1 reads SGHAT; CDR2 reads FQNNGV. In DNA, the CDR3 is TGTGCCAGCAGCTTTCTACCCCTCACTAGCTCCTACAATGAGCAGTTCTTC. Amino acids: CASSFLPLTSSYNEQFF.